A single sample is the source of the 27 T cell receptor beta chains below, sequenced in a study of early T cells in non-severe SARS-CoV-2 infection (dated by TCRdb to about 2021). Library construction relied on 5' RACE. Sequenced using a NextSeq 500. TCRdb passed the public sequencing reads through fastp at Q25 and MiXCR, retaining productive beta sequences. Each record represents a unique CDR3 protein, reported with the most common genes and DNA among its rows. The sample has 40,000 to 65,000 distinct CDR3 sequences on record, around 7.5% of them singletons. Over 8% of the sample comes from the top ten. Source material: whole blood. The receptors originated from an adult who was a healthcare worker with PCR-confirmed SARS-CoV-2 infection or an uninfected control (not recorded which).

This clonotype was seen once. The chain has TRBV5-4 and TRBJ2-7; weak D call: TRBD1 (5 bases). The germline V and J ends were trimmed by 2 bases and 7 bases, with 16 bases remaining between them. The V gene's germline CDR1 is SGHNT and CDR2 YYREEE (reference sequence). This CDR3 is built from 14 residues. For the CDR3, the DNA is TGTGCCAGCAGCTTTCGAGACAGTTCGTCAGAGCAGTACTTC. Protein sequence: CASSFRDSSSEQYF.

There are a few counts of this clonotype. The rearrangement uses TRBV6-6 and TRBJ2-5, with 9 bases fitting TRBD1. Germline V gene sequence: CDR1 MNHNY, CDR2 SVGAGI (reference sequence). The CDR3 has 15 amino acids. The ends lost 6 bases at V and 0 bases at J; junction bases unmatched: 5. CDR3 nucleotides: TGTGCCAGCAGGGATACAGGGGGCTACCAAGAGACCCAGTACTTC. Its protein product is CASRDTGGYQETQYF.

V usage is TRBV19 and J usage is TRBJ2-6; D not certain. Looked up from germline, CDR1 is LNHDA and CDR2 is SQIVND (reference sequence). This CDR3 spans 14 amino acids. Between the trimmed V and J ends, which lost 5 bases and 0 bases, there was a span of 5 bases. The CDR3 DNA sequence: TGTGCCAGTAGTTCCGACTCTGGGGCCAACGTCCTGACTTTC. Amino acid sequence: CASSSDSGANVLTF.

The sample holds many counts of this clonotype. V usage is TRBV15 and J usage is TRBJ2-5; D not certain. CDR3 length: 14 residues. CDR1 is LNHNV, CDR2 YYDKDF, per germline (reference sequence). Trimming removed 3 bases at V and 1 base at J, with 9 bases between. The CDR3 DNA follows: TGTGCCACCAGCAGGGCGGATCCCCAAGAGACCCAGTACTTC. Amino acid sequence: CATSRADPQETQYF.

This clonotype was seen a few times. The chain recombines TRBV29-1 with TRBJ1-5; TRBD1 aligns across 7 bases. This CDR3 has 13 residues. The V and J ends lost 3 bases and 9 bases, in that order; junction bases with no gene match: 8. Looked up from germline, CDR1 is SQVTM and CDR2 is ANQGSEA. The CDR3, as DNA: TGCAGCGTTGACGAGACAGGGTGGGGGCCCCAGCATTTT. Its protein product is CSVDETGWGPQHF.

This clonotype was observed many times. The V call is TRBV7-3, the J call TRBJ1-2, with TRBD1 as a possible D gene (5 bases). Looked up from germline, CDR1 is SGHTA and CDR2 is FQGTGA. Trimming took off 0 bases at V and 9 bases at J, with 14 bases between the two ends. This CDR3 comprises 14 residues. CDR3 coding DNA: TGTGCCAGCAGCTTAACGGGCAGGGCTGATCGCTACACCTTC. Residues: CASSLTGRADRYTF. Looking up the rest from reference TRBV7-3 and TRBJ1-2 gives the full variable domain: GAGVSQTPSNKVTEKGKYVELRCDPISGHTALYWYRQSLGQGPEFLIYFQGTGAADDSGLPNDRFFAVRPEGSVSTLKIQRTERGDSAVYLCASSLTGRADRYTFGSGTRLTVV.

This clonotype was picked up many times. This chain joins TRBV19 and TRBJ1-5; tentative D call: TRBD1 (5 bases). In germline, CDR1 is LNHDA, CDR2 SQIVND (reference sequence). Trimming pared 1 base from V and 2 bases from J, leaving 15 bases between. This CDR3 is built from 17 residues. Here the CDR3 reads CASSIGGWRGGNQPQHF. In nucleotides, the CDR3 is TGTGCCAGTAGTATAGGTGGTTGGAGGGGAGGCAATCAGCCCCAGCATTTT.

This clonotype was seen a handful of times. The gene calls are TRBV30 and TRBJ2-7; D call uncertain. This CDR3 is 12 amino acids long. The ends were cut back, 2 bases at V and 3 bases at J, with 8 bases in the middle. Looked up from germline, CDR1 is GTSNPN and CDR2 is SVGIG (reference sequence). The CDR3 here is CAWSSLNYEQYF. CDR3 nucleotide sequence: TGTGCCTGGAGTAGCCTGAACTACGAGCAGTACTTC.

This clonotype came up many times. This chain links TRBV20-1 with TRBJ1-5, with 9 bases matching TRBD1. V lost 5 bases, J lost 0 bases, and 5 bases stayed unmatched. The CDR3 contains 15 residues. CDR1 is DFQATT and CDR2 is SNEGSKA in the germline V gene (reference sequence). This CDR3 is CSAGQGTHSNQPQHF. Here the CDR3 DNA reads TGCAGTGCTGGACAGGGGACACATAGCAATCAGCCCCAGCATTTT.

This clonotype was counted ten times or more. The gene calls are TRBV6-2 or TRBV6-3 and TRBJ2-2; D ambiguous. Deletions cut 6 bases from V and 8 bases from J, with 10 bases between. This CDR3 has 12 residues. CDR1 is MNHEY, CDR2 SVGEGT, per germline. The CDR3 sequence is CASSTTVGELFF. CDR3 sequence (DNA): TGTGCCAGCAGCACAACCGTGGGGGAGCTGTTTTTT.

This clonotype was detected ten times or more. The gene calls are TRBV6-6 and TRBJ2-7; TRBD1 aligns across 10 bases. CDR3 length equals 14 residues. V gave up 7 bases and J gave up 4 bases; unmatched junction bases: 7. Germline values: CDR1 MNHNY, CDR2 SVGAGI (reference sequence). The CDR3 loop reads CASTWTGGRYEQYF. CDR3 nucleotides: TGTGCCAGCACCTGGACAGGGGGTCGATACGAGCAGTACTTC.

The chain couples TRBV4-1 to TRBJ2-7; TRBD1 or TRBD2 may be the D gene (5 bases each). The CDR3 is 16 amino acids. Trimming removed 0 bases from V and 7 bases from J, with 19 bases in between. Germline-derived CDR1 and CDR2 are MGHRA and YSYEKL. In nucleotides, the CDR3 is TGCGCCAGCAGCCAAGATCTAGGGTTGGGGACGAGGGAGCAGTACTTC. Amino acid sequence: CASSQDLGLGTREQYF.

This sequence joins TRBV19 and TRBJ1-5; D possibly corresponds to TRBD1 (5 bases). The germline gives CDR1 LNHDA, CDR2 SQIVND (reference sequence). V was pared by 5 bases and J by 0 bases, with 11 bases between. This CDR3 is built from 15 residues. Written as DNA, the CDR3 is TGTGCCAGTAGTCCTATGACAGATAGCAATCAGCCCCAGCATTTT. It yields the protein CASSPMTDSNQPQHF.

This clonotype was counted at least ten times. The J gene is TRBJ2-3, the V gene TRBV5-4; 9 bases align to TRBD2. J lost 0 bases, V lost 2 bases, and 7 bases had no gene match. The CDR3 contains 17 residues. Germline CDR1 is SGHNT and CDR2 is YYREEE (reference sequence). The CDR3, as DNA: TGTGCCAGCAGCTTACGCCTAGCGGGGACGAGCACAGATACGCAGTATTTT. Its translation is CASSLRLAGTSTDTQYF.

The V call is TRBV7-2, the J call TRBJ2-2, with D hard to call. Trimming shortened V by 5 bases and J by 0 bases, and 10 bases separated the two germline ends. CDR1 is SGHTA and CDR2 is FQGNSA in the germline V gene. CDR3 size: 15 residues. CDR3 coding DNA: TGTGCCAGCAGCCGCGCGCAGGCGAACACCGGGGAGCTGTTTTTT. It codes for CASSRAQANTGELFF. Variable domain in full (rest from reference TRBV7-2 and TRBJ2-2): GAGVSQSPSNKVTEKGKDVELRCDPISGHTALYWYRQSLGQGLEFLIYFQGNSAPDKSGLPSDRFSAERTGGSVSTLTIQRTQQEDSAVYLCASSRAQANTGELFFGEGSRLTVL.

This clonotype was recorded at least ten times. This chain links TRBV21-1 with TRBJ2-3; TRBD1, the table's D call, lacks a check against the DNA. TRBV21-1 is a pseudogene. The CDR3 contains 17 residues. CDR3 amino acids: CASTTSRGTARTDTQYF. The CDR3 DNA sequence: TGTGCCAGCACCACGTCCCGAGGGACAGCCCGAACAGATACGCAGTATTTT.

In its sample, this clonotype was seen many times. The V gene is TRBV7-9, the J gene TRBJ2-7, with TRBD2 matching over 13 bases. Germline assignment: CDR1 SEHNR and CDR2 FQNEAQ (reference sequence). V was pared by 5 bases and J by 0 bases, with 25 bases of the junction left unmatched. The CDR3 is made up of 23 amino acids. The CDR3, as DNA: TGTGCCAGCAGCCCGGTCGTGGGACAAAGGACTAGCGGGGGCCCCTCAAGCTCCTACGAGCAGTACTTC. Its protein product is CASSPVVGQRTSGGPSSSYEQYF.

This clonotype was counted at least ten times. The chain couples TRBV27 to TRBJ2-5, with D unresolved. The V end was cut by 2 bases, the J end by 4 bases, with 8 bases between. The CDR3 runs to 13 residues. Germline CDR1 MNHEY, CDR2 SMNVEV (reference sequence). The CDR3 loop reads CASSLVPRETQYF. The CDR3 DNA reads as TGTGCCAGCAGTTTAGTCCCTCGAGAGACCCAGTACTTC.

The chain employs TRBV5-1 and TRBJ2-7; TRBD2 aligns across 10 bases. V dropped 2 bases and J dropped 6; count of bases not matched to a gene: 5. The V gene's germline CDR1 is SGHRS and CDR2 YFSETQ. The CDR3 has 14 residues. DNA of the CDR3: TGCGCCAGCAGCTTAGCGGGAGGGCCGGGCGAGCAGTACTTC. This gives the protein CASSLAGGPGEQYF.

This clonotype was seen ten or more times. The chain is built from TRBV2 and TRBJ2-2; 8 positions agree with TRBD2. Trimming at V came to 6 bases and at J to 1 base, leaving 7 bases not matched to a gene. The CDR3 has 16 residues. CDR1 and CDR2 from the germline V gene are SNHLY and FYNNEI. Here the CDR3 DNA reads TGTGCCAGCAGCCCCCGTCTAGCGGGGAACACCGGGGAGCTGTTTTTT. As protein: CASSPRLAGNTGELFF. Supplemented by reference TRBV2 and TRBJ2-2, the full variable domain reads EPEVTQTPSHQVTQMGQEVILRCVPISNHLYFYWYRQILGQKVEFLVSFYNNEISEKSEIFDDQFSVERPDGSNFTLKIRSTKLEDSAMYFCASSPRLAGNTGELFFGEGSRLTVL.

The chain couples TRBV5-5 to TRBJ2-1; tentative D call: TRBD2 (5 bases). Germline CDR1 SGHKS, CDR2 YYEKEE (reference sequence). V was cut by 1 base and J by 4 bases, with 9 bases left in between. This CDR3 spans 14 amino acids. Written as DNA, the CDR3 is TGTGCCAGCAGCTTGTTGACGGGGTACAATGAGCAGTTCTTC. This encodes CASSLLTGYNEQFF.

This clonotype came up many times. This chain uses TRBV3-1 with TRBJ1-4, with D unclear. Trimming stripped 2 bases from V and 2 bases from J, with 9 bases between. Germline CDR1 and CDR2: LGHDT and YNNKEL (reference sequence). CDR3 length: 15 amino acids. This CDR3 is CASSQSATTNEKLFF. CDR3 in DNA: TGTGCCAGCAGCCAATCGGCCACGACTAATGAAAAACTGTTTTTT.

This clonotype was detected many times. In DNA form, the CDR3 reads TGTGCCATCAGGCCCGGACAGGGGGCGAGCACTGAAGCTTTCTTT. Translated: CAIRPGQGASTEAFF. The chain couples TRBV10-3 to TRBJ1-1; 11 positions match TRBD1. The CDR3 extends over 15 amino acids. The trim removed 6 bases at V and 4 bases at J, leaving 7 bases unmatched. In germline, CDR1 is ENHRY, CDR2 SYGVKD.

The chain recombines TRBV18 with TRBJ1-3; possible D gene TRBD1, 6 bases. V dropped 3 bases and J dropped 0 bases, with 15 bases sitting between them. This CDR3 is built from 17 residues. Germline assignment: CDR1 KGHSH and CDR2 LQKENI. This CDR3 reads CASSPTDSPRSGNTIYF. The CDR3 region has the DNA TGTGCCAGCTCACCTACGGACAGTCCACGCTCTGGAAACACCATATATTTT.

In its sample, this clonotype was seen many times. The V call is TRBV6-5, the J call TRBJ2-3; 8 bases line up with TRBD1. V lost 8 bases, J lost 2 bases, and 9 bases stayed unmatched. This CDR3 is 15 amino acids long. CDR1 is MNHEY and CDR2 is SVGAGI in the germline V gene. The CDR3 loop is CASSLTGEPTDTQYF. Written as DNA, the CDR3 is TGTGCCAGCTCCCTGACAGGGGAACCCACAGATACGCAGTATTTT.

This clonotype was found a few times. This chain connects TRBV9 to TRBJ2-7; D possibly uses TRBD1 or TRBD2 (6 bases each). CDR3 length: 14 residues. The germline V and J ends were trimmed by 0 bases and 3 bases, with 10 bases remaining between them. Germline CDR1 is SGDLS and CDR2 is YYNGEE. The CDR3: CASSVAEGGYEQYF. The DNA of the CDR3 is TGTGCCAGCAGCGTAGCTGAGGGGGGCTACGAGCAGTACTTC.

For this clonotype: As the CDR3 is not closed by the conserved phenylalanine or tryptophan, this likely results from a read error. The genes are TRBV28 and TRBJ1-2; 7 positions agree with TRBD1. This CDR3 is built from 15 residues. Germline V CDR1 and CDR2: MDHEN, SYDVKM. V was clipped by 2 bases and J by 3 bases; unmatched bases: 6. The DNA of the CDR3 is TGTGCCAGCAGTTTAGAGAGGGGGCATCACTATGGCTACACCTAC. This sequence encodes CASSLERGHHYGYTY.